These T cell receptor beta chains were read from a single sample in a study of blood T cell repertoires in COVID-19. Method: immunoSEQ multiplex PCR; TCRdb's copy keeps in-frame clones and lacks some. The table records about 70,000 clones, approximately 77% of them present only once. The specimen was peripheral blood. The receptors stem from a woman aged 70-85 years with acute or convalescent COVID-19. Both conserved end residues are part of each CDR3. Fields, in order: D gene, J gene, clone size, V gene, CDR3 protein, CDR3 DNA. D genes are given only for firm matches. Rows may omit the clone size; those that give it use once, few, many or a size class.

d_call: TRBD1; j_call: TRBJ2-1; clone_size: NA; v_call: TRBV28; cdr3_aa: CASSSAGTGGKNEQFF; cdr3_nt: TGTGCCAGCAGTTCCGCCGGGACAGGGGGCAAGAATGAGCAGTTCTTC
d_call: TRBD1; j_call: TRBJ2-5; clone_size: NA; v_call: TRBV19; cdr3_aa: CASSVAGTGNLETQYF; cdr3_nt: TGTGCCAGTAGTGTCGCAGGGACAGGGAATTTGGAGACCCAGTACTTC
d_call: NA; j_call: TRBJ2-1; clone_size: once; v_call: TRBV12-3/TRBV12-4; cdr3_aa: CASSLLQSNEQFF; cdr3_nt: TGTGCCAGCAGTTTGTTACAGAGCAATGAGCAGTTCTTC
d_call: NA; j_call: TRBJ2-3; clone_size: NA; v_call: TRBV3-1/TRBV3-2; cdr3_aa: CASSLSSDTQYF; cdr3_nt: TGTGCCAGCAGCCTCAGTTCGGATACGCAGTATTTT
d_call: TRBD2; j_call: TRBJ2-5; clone_size: NA; v_call: TRBV6-5; cdr3_aa: CASSPPAGGGETQYF; cdr3_nt: TGTGCCAGCAGCCCCCCTGCGGGAGGTGGGGAGACCCAGTACTTC
d_call: TRBD2; j_call: TRBJ2-7; clone_size: NA; v_call: TRBV11-2; cdr3_aa: CASSLGLAGIEQYF; cdr3_nt: TGTGCCAGCAGCTTGGGACTAGCGGGGATCGAGCAGTACTTC
d_call: NA; j_call: TRBJ2-3; clone_size: NA; v_call: TRBV5-6; cdr3_aa: CASSGDWGVGDTQYF; cdr3_nt: TGTGCCAGCAGCGGGGATTGGGGGGTCGGAGATACGCAGTATTTT
d_call: TRBD1; j_call: TRBJ1-1; clone_size: NA; v_call: TRBV11-2; cdr3_aa: CASSSTGVSTEAFF; cdr3_nt: TGTGCCAGCAGCTCGACAGGGGTGAGCACTGAAGCTTTCTTT
d_call: NA; j_call: TRBJ1-2; clone_size: few; v_call: TRBV7-2; cdr3_aa: CASSLAGYGYTF; cdr3_nt: TGTGCCAGCAGCTTAGCCGGCTATGGCTACACCTTC
d_call: TRBD2; j_call: TRBJ2-1; clone_size: NA; v_call: TRBV7-2; cdr3_aa: CASSYVRTSGGSYNEQFF; cdr3_nt: TGTGCCAGCAGCTACGTCCGGACTAGCGGGGGGTCATACAATGAGCAGTTCTTC
d_call: NA; j_call: TRBJ1-2; clone_size: NA; v_call: TRBV18; cdr3_aa: CASSPDQAVYGYTF; cdr3_nt: TGTGCCAGCTCACCGGACCAAGCGGTCTATGGCTACACCTTC
d_call: TRBD2; j_call: TRBJ2-1; clone_size: NA; v_call: TRBV7-2; cdr3_aa: CASSLHGGAVEQFF; cdr3_nt: TGTGCCAGCAGCTTACACGGGGGGGCCGTTGAGCAGTTCTTC
d_call: TRBD2; j_call: TRBJ2-1; clone_size: NA; v_call: TRBV19; cdr3_aa: CASSPTSGGSYNEQFF; cdr3_nt: TGTGCCAGTAGTCCGACTAGCGGGGGTTCCTACAATGAGCAGTTCTTC
d_call: NA; j_call: TRBJ1-4; clone_size: NA; v_call: TRBV30; cdr3_aa: CAWSKQSNEKLFF; cdr3_nt: TGTGCCTGGAGTAAACAGAGTAATGAAAAACTGTTTTTT
d_call: NA; j_call: TRBJ2-1; clone_size: NA; v_call: TRBV11-2; cdr3_aa: CASSPYDLARYNEQFF; cdr3_nt: TGTGCCAGCAGCCCATATGACTTAGCGAGGTACAATGAGCAGTTCTTC
d_call: NA; j_call: TRBJ1-5; clone_size: NA; v_call: TRBV30; cdr3_aa: CAWSTGVRGNQPQHF; cdr3_nt: TGTGCCTGGAGTACCGGCGTCAGGGGCAATCAGCCCCAGCATTTT
d_call: NA; j_call: TRBJ2-1; clone_size: NA; v_call: TRBV19; cdr3_aa: CASSGSGSSYNEQFF; cdr3_nt: TGTGCCAGTAGTGGTAGCGGCAGCTCCTACAATGAGCAGTTCTTC